The text below deals with one T cell receptor (beta chain). Other nucleotide sequences from this sample produce the same CDR3. Profiling relied on immunoSEQ multiplex PCR, and the TCRdb table lists in-frame clones only, not all of them. The data show 40,000 to 60,000 clones, 92% seen once. This sample is part of a study of T cell changes during pregnancy in multiple sclerosis. The clonotype comes from a female donor with multiple sclerosis, enrolled in a pregnancy study. Sequences were derived from CD4+ T cells from peripheral blood mononuclear cells, sampled after pregnancy.

CDR3 sequence: CAWSRDSGSGNTIYF. The CDR3 DNA sequence: TGTGCCTGGTCCCGGGACAGTGGCTCTGGAAACACCATATATTTT. This chain uses TRBV30 with TRBJ1-3; 7 bases are shared with TRBD1. Germline-derived CDR1 and CDR2 are GTSNPN and SVGIG (reference sequence). J was trimmed by 0 bases and V by 5 bases; bases with no gene match: 7. The CDR3 runs 15 residues.